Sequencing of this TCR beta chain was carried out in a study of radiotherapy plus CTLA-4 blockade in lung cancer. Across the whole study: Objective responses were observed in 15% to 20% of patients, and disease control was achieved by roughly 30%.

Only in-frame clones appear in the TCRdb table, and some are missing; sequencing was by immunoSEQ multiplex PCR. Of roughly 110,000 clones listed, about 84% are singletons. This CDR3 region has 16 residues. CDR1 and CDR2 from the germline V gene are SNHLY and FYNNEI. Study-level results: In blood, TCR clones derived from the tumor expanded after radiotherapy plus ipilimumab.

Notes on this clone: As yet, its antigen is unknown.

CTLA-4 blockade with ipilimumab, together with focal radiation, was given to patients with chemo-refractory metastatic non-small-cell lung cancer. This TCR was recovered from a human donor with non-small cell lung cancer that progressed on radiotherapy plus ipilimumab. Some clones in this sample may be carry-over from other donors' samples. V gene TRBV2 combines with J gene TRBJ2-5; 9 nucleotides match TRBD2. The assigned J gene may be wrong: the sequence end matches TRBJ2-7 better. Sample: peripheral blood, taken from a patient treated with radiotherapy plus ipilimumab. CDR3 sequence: CASNSGGGGQSYEQYF. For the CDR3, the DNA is TGTGCCAGCAATTCCGGCGGGGGGGGACAGAGCTACGAGCAGTACTTC.